This is a list of T cell receptor beta chains from one sample in a study of T cell repertoires in cytomegalovirus infection. TCRdb passed the reads through MiXCR, listing each CDR3 protein once. The sample consists of 290,000 or so distinct CDR3 sequences, around 9.1% of them appearing once. Sequencing was performed on PBMCs. Every receptor here comes from a human donor in good health (CMV status not recorded). Some clones in this sample may be carry-over from other donors' samples. The CDR3 runs from the conserved cysteine through the conserved F or W. Where a row states a size, it is once, few, many or the class of an expanded clone; other rows omit it.

cdr3_length j_call clone_size v_call cdr3_aa
16 TRBJ2-3 many TRBV19 CASSTGQALHTDTQYF
15 TRBJ2-1 many TRBV11-2 CASSLPQGSYNEQFF
14 TRBJ2-4 NA TRBV28 CASSPQGAGNIQYF
16 TRBJ2-5 many TRBV5-5 CASSWGSPGQQETQYF
12 TRBJ2-3 many TRBV6-1 CASSSGLAAGYF
15 TRBJ2-3 many TRBV28 CASSRRGGLTDTQYF
15 TRBJ2-1 many TRBV7-9 CASSSPGTPYNEQFF
13 TRBJ1-2 many TRBV5-1 CASSFNRAYGYTF
16 TRBJ2-7 many TRBV23-1 CASSHLGLAGTYEQYF
12 TRBJ1-1 many TRBV7-2 CASTLRGTEAFF
13 TRBJ1-1 many TRBV7-9 CASSSTPGPEAFF
15 TRBJ1-6 NA TRBV23-1 CASSQPSRDRSPLHF
14 TRBJ2-3 many TRBV5-1 CASSLGYSPDTQYF
16 TRBJ2-5 once TRBV7-9 CASGLEGLRIEETQYF
17 TRBJ2-1 few TRBV20-1 CSASERLAGGLYNEQFF
17 TRBJ2-7 many TRBV7-9 CASSSGGGPTFSYEQYF
13 TRBJ2-6 few TRBV29-1 CSVERGGANVLTF
15 TRBJ2-5 many TRBV7-2 CASSPGRGVQETQYF
15 TRBJ2-2 NA TRBV5-4 CASSLRGGRGGELFF
17 TRBJ2-1 few TRBV24-1 CATSDLPTSGGSNEQFF
12 TRBJ1-2 NA TRBV20-1 CSASDSRYGYTF
15 TRBJ1-2 few TRBV7-9 CASSLVWDPNYGYTF
17 TRBJ2-5 NA TRBV4-2 CASSQDLVRRGEETQYF
9 TRBJ1-2 many TRBV29-1 CSVESGYTF
11 TRBJ1-1 many TRBV28 CAISTGTEAFF
12 TRBJ1-4 many TRBV10-3 CAIRGVNEKLFF
15 TRBJ1-3 many TRBV6-1 CASSERGDSGNTIYF
14 TRBJ1-2 many TRBV7-2 CASSLAPGGASYTF